This T cell receptor beta chain appears in the sequencing data of a study of cytomegalovirus exposure and HLA in healthy donors. Study-level results: With high specificity and sensitivity, the classifier reportedly diagnosed cytomegalovirus status. In a later analysis, V- and J-gene trimming of beta chains associated with a DCLRE1C missense variant, replicated independently.

The donors gave bone marrow, and they were healthy. A word on this clone: Its cognate antigen is unknown.

The CDR3 length is 15 residues. Germline CDR1 and CDR2: SGHDN and FVKESK. The junction had 2 bases not matched to a gene; V was cut back by 2 bases and J by 0 bases. A multiplex PCR was run with 60 Vbeta primers and 13 Jbeta primers. The assay was immunoSEQ multiplex PCR, and TCRdb's table has in-frame clones only and misses some. Of 95,000 to 150,000 clones in the sample, 78% were seen once. The source is a woman in her forties in good health and CMV-seronegative. Sequences were obtained from PBMCs. This chain connects TRBV14 to TRBJ1-1; 8 nucleotides agree with TRBD1. CDR3 in amino acids: CASSQQGALNTEAFF. CDR3 sequence (DNA): TGTGCCAGCAGCCAACAGGGGGCCCTGAACACTGAAGCTTTCTTT.